Below, 20 T cell receptor beta chains from the same sample are listed, as sequenced in a study of CD8 T cells in ankylosing spondylitis. TCRdb re-called the 5' RACE reads through MiXCR, storing one row per CDR3 protein. The sample has approximately 150,000 distinct CDR3 sequences, roughly 30% seen once. The sample consisted of synovial fluid, either unsorted or a sorted T cell fraction (not recorded which). These receptors were taken from a male donor with ankylosing spondylitis.

This clonotype was seen a few times. The rearrangement links TRBV15 to TRBJ1-5; maybe TRBD1 (5 bases). Germline CDR1 LNHNV, CDR2 YYDKDF (reference sequence). CDR3 length: 16 amino acids. The V gene lost 0 bases and the J gene lost 3 bases, with 12 bases spanning the gap. In DNA, the CDR3 is TGTGCCACCAGCAGAGATGGAATCGGGGCCAATCAGCCCCAGCATTTT. Translating it yields CATSRDGIGANQPQHF. The full variable domain, completed using reference TRBV15 and TRBJ1-5, is DAMVIQNPRYQVTQFGKPVTLSCSQTLNHNVMYWYQQKSSQAPKLLFHYYDKDFNNEADTPDNFQSRRPNTSFCFLDIRSPGLGDTAMYLCATSRDGIGANQPQHFGDGTRLSIL.

The chain employs TRBV20-1 and TRBJ2-7; possibly TRBD2 for D (6 bases). Germline V gene sequence: CDR1 DFQATT, CDR2 SNEGSKA (reference sequence). CDR3 size: 13 residues. Trimming cost V 7 bases and J 6 bases, with 19 bases left between them. The CDR3 protein is CSGRRTTFGEQYF. The CDR3 DNA is TGCAGTGGCCGCCGGACTACCTTCGGCGAGCAGTACTTC.

V is TRBV28 and J is TRBJ1-1, with D unclear. There are 15 residues in the CDR3. Germline V lookup: CDR1 MDHEN, CDR2 SYDVKM. The V and J ends lost 6 bases and 10 bases respectively, with 24 bases between them. CDR3 in DNA: TGTGCCAGCAGAGAACGGGGTAGGGAAGGCGTCGGAGCTTTCTTT. This codes for CASRERGREGVGAFF.

This clonotype was seen more than once but under ten times. The chain has TRBV19 and TRBJ1-4; 7 positions match TRBD1. Germline lookup yields CDR1 LNHDA and CDR2 SQIVND (reference sequence). The V gene end was trimmed by 3 bases and the J gene end by 4 bases; junction bases not matched to a gene: 5. The CDR3 loop spans 15 amino acids. The CDR3 sequence is CASSIQGGRNEKLFF. The CDR3 nucleotides read TGTGCCAGTAGTATTCAGGGGGGACGTAATGAAAAACTGTTTTTT. Combining the CDR3 with reference TRBV19 and TRBJ1-4 gives the whole variable domain DGGITQSPKYLFRKEGQNVTLSCEQNLNHDAMYWYRQDPGQGLRLIYYSQIVNDFQKGDIAEGYSVSREKKESFPLTVTSAQKNPTAFYLCASSIQGGRNEKLFFGSGTQLSVL.

The chain carries TRBV4-1 and TRBJ2-1; the match to TRBD2 covers 14 bases. V lost 0 bases, J lost 5 bases, and 0 bases stayed unmatched. CDR1 is MGHRA, CDR2 YSYEKL, per germline. This CDR3 has 16 amino acids. DNA for the CDR3: TGCGCCAGCAGCCAAGAGGGACTAGCGGGAGACAATGAGCAGTTCTTC. Its protein is CASSQEGLAGDNEQFF.

V and J are TRBV19 and TRBJ2-3, with 11 bases that match TRBD2. The V gene's germline CDR1 is LNHDA and CDR2 SQIVND (reference sequence). V lost 2 bases to trimming and J lost 4 bases; unmatched junction nucleotides: 2. The CDR3 has 15 amino acids. In DNA, the CDR3 is TGTGCCAGTAGTATAAGTAGCGGGAGGGCAGATACGCAGTATTTT. It codes for CASSISSGRADTQYF.

The chain recombines TRBV5-6 with TRBJ2-3; 16 bases agree with TRBD2. The length of the CDR3 is 18 residues. Germline V gives CDR1 SGHDT, CDR2 YYEEEE. With 1 base clipped from V and 5 bases from J, the junction kept 7 bases outside the gene matches. CDR3: CASSLLAGLAGGRDTQYF. For the CDR3, the DNA is TGTGCCAGCAGCTTGTTGGCGGGACTAGCGGGAGGGAGAGATACGCAGTATTTT.

This clonotype has more than one count but fewer than ten. The rearrangement joins TRBV12-3 or TRBV12-4 to TRBJ1-1; no definite D call. The CDR3 is 13 residues long. The ends were cut back, 4 bases at V and 1 base at J, with 7 bases in the middle. The CDR3: CASSSGKNTEAFF. The CDR3 nucleotides read TGTGCCAGCAGTTCCGGCAAGAACACTGAAGCTTTCTTT.

The chain links TRBV24-1 to TRBJ2-2; weak D call: TRBD1 (6 bases). Trimming shortened V by 4 bases and J by 7 bases, and 12 bases separated the two germline ends. The CDR3 loop spans 14 amino acids. CDR1 is KGHDR and CDR2 is SFDVKD in the germline V gene. CDR3 region: CATSEGTSGGELFF. Written as DNA, the CDR3 is TGTGCCACCAGTGAAGGGACATCGGGCGGGGAGCTGTTTTTT.

This clonotype occurred many times. J is TRBJ1-2 and V is TRBV12-3 or TRBV12-4; D gene uncertain. V was pared by 5 bases and J by 4 bases, with 14 bases between. The CDR3 has 14 residues. The CDR3 loop is CASSPTVVAYGYTF. CDR3 in DNA: TGTGCCAGCAGTCCCACTGTGGTGGCCTATGGCTACACCTTC.

This clonotype appeared a few times. This chain uses TRBV28 with TRBJ2-1; TRBD1 agrees at 11 bases. The V and J ends lost 2 bases and 8 bases, in that order; junction bases with no gene match: 11. The CDR3 totals 17 residues. In germline, CDR1 is MDHEN, CDR2 SYDVKM. CDR3 region: CASSLLHGQGAKDEQFF. CDR3 in DNA: TGTGCCAGCAGTTTACTTCACGGACAGGGGGCGAAGGATGAGCAGTTCTTC.

This clonotype has only a few counts. This sequence joins TRBV19 and TRBJ1-2, with D uncertain. Germline V gene lookup returns CDR1 LNHDA and CDR2 SQIVND (reference sequence). The CDR3 loop spans 11 amino acids. The CDR3, as DNA: TGTGCGACGTCAGCTAACTATGGCTACACCTTC. The encoded protein is CATSANYGYTF.

This clonotype came up many times. The chain uses TRBV20-1 and TRBJ1-2; D might be TRBD1 (5 bases). Germline CDR1 and CDR2: DFQATT and SNEGSKA (reference sequence). CDR3 length: 16 residues. V lost 0 bases and J lost 0, with 14 bases in between. The DNA of the CDR3 is TGCAGTGCTAGAGATGGGGGGAGCAGTACTAACTATGGCTACACCTTC. This encodes CSARDGGSSTNYGYTF.

V usage is TRBV20-1 and J usage is TRBJ2-1, with 7 bases that match TRBD2. CDR1 is DFQATT, CDR2 SNEGSKA, per germline (reference sequence). V shed 2 bases and J 1 base; nucleotides not matched to a gene: 5. The CDR3 consists of 15 residues. CDR3 DNA sequence: TGCAGTGCTAGATCCTGGGGGGGTTCCTACAATGAGCAGTTCTTC. This codes for CSARSWGGSYNEQFF.

The chain couples TRBV4-2 to TRBJ2-5, with 8 nucleotides matching TRBD1. Germline CDR1 and CDR2: LGHNA and YNFKEQ. V shed 5 bases and J 2 bases; nucleotides not matched to a gene: 13. This CDR3 region has 17 residues. CDR3 sequence reads: CASSVTSSGGPQETQYF. CDR3 DNA: TGTGCCAGCAGCGTTACTAGTTCAGGGGGCCCTCAAGAGACCCAGTACTTC.

This clonotype has a handful of counts. The chain carries TRBV28 and TRBJ2-1; D gene ambiguous. From germline, CDR1 is MDHEN and CDR2 SYDVKM. V dropped 7 bases and J dropped 3 bases, with 7 bases sitting between them. The length of the CDR3 is 12 residues. CDR3 sequence (DNA): TGTGCCAGCAAAAGGAACTACAATGAGCAGTTCTTC. This translates into CASKRNYNEQFF.

In its sample, this clonotype was seen a few times. This chain joins TRBV12-3 or TRBV12-4 and TRBJ2-7, with D tentatively TRBD2 (6 bases). V lost 4 bases, J lost 0 bases, and 13 bases lay in between. The CDR3 is 15 amino acids. The CDR3 coding sequence is TGTGCCAGCAGTTCCCTAGCGTGGAACTCCTACGAGCAGTACTTC. As protein: CASSSLAWNSYEQYF.

This clonotype was detected only a few times. The J gene is TRBJ2-7, the V gene TRBV19, with D possibly matching TRBD2 (6 bases). V lost 1 base and J 6 bases, leaving 13 bases between the germline ends. CDR1 and CDR2 from the germline V gene are LNHDA and SQIVND (reference sequence). The CDR3 runs to 14 residues. As DNA, the CDR3 is TGTGCCAGTAGTATAGTCGGCGGGATGAGCGAGCAGTACTTC. Its translation: CASSIVGGMSEQYF.

The CDR3 protein is CSARAPPQGAGYTF. The DNA for the CDR3 is TGCAGTGCTAGAGCCCCGCCACAGGGGGCTGGCTACACCTTC. The V and J genes are TRBV20-1 and TRBJ1-2, with TRBD1 matching 9 bases. The CDR3 is 14 residues long. From germline, CDR1 is DFQATT and CDR2 SNEGSKA (reference sequence). J lost 7 bases, V lost 1 base, and 7 bases had no gene match.

CDR3 sequence reads: CASSLIEGGNDGYTF. The CDR3 DNA is TGTGCCAGCAGCTTAATTGAGGGGGGGAATGATGGCTACACCTTC. This chain links TRBV7-3 with TRBJ1-2, with D possibly TRBD1 on 6 matching bases. The V gene's germline CDR1 is SGHTA and CDR2 FQGTGA. The CDR3 has 15 amino acids. V was clipped by 1 base and J by 6 bases, with 15 bases between them.